Sequencing of this T cell receptor (beta chain) was carried out in a study of CD8 T cells in acute hepatitis C reinfection. This table comes from immunoSEQ multiplex PCR, and its TCRdb copy is limited to in-frame clones, with some not included. The sample records over 35,000 clones, approximately 90% being singletons. Sample time point: naive CD8 control sorted from an acute-time-point sample. Every 3 months, donors from a Montreal cohort of people who inject drugs were followed. A note on this clone: Its antigen is not known.

The CDR3 runs to 12 residues. Per the germline V gene, CDR1 is MNHGY and CDR2 is SAAAGT. V was pared by 2 bases and J by 8 bases, with 9 bases between. Notes on the study in general: Few CDR3s matched those for other epitopes.

The chain recombines TRBV6-8 with TRBJ1-2, with D perhaps matching TRBD1 (5 bases). The clonotype originates from a man between 25 and 39 years old with chronic hepatitis C. The material sequenced was naive CD8+ T cells from PBMCs. Written as DNA, the CDR3 is TGTGCCAGCAGTTACAGGGGAACAGGCTACACCTTC. Its translation is CASSYRGTGYTF.